Sequencing of this TCR beta chain was carried out in a study of cytomegalovirus exposure and HLA in healthy donors. Whole-study results and caveats: Testing in vitro showed a few CMV-associated chains specific for CMV antigens.

On this clone itself: As yet, its antigen is unknown.

The study ran its PCR with 60 Vbeta and 13 Jbeta primers. Profiled with immunoSEQ multiplex PCR; TCRdb holds only in-frame clones, not every one. Counted here are 95,000 to 150,000 clones, 73% occurring once; the ten biggest clones make up around 4.5%. At the time of sampling, donors were nominally healthy, though unrecorded immune exposures were likely. Sequenced input: PBMCs. This sequence originates from a woman aged 40 to 49 in good health and CMV-seronegative.

The CDR3 DNA is TGTGCCAGCAGCTCCTGGGACAGCTACAATGAGCAGTTCTTC. It specifies CASSSWDSYNEQFF. V is TRBV7-2 and J is TRBJ2-1; 7 nucleotides line up with TRBD1. V shed 4 bases, J shed 3 bases, and the junction held 3 bases outside the gene matches. Per the germline V gene, CDR1 is SGHTA and CDR2 is FQGNSA. This CDR3 comprises 14 residues.